This record covers a single T cell receptor beta chain. The data were taken from a study of T cells expressing NK-cell markers. A 5'RACE template switching approach incorporating UMIs was used to make TCR beta cDNA. Using the 5' RACE reads, TCRdb records one entry per CDR3 protein without DNA. The table counts about 440,000 distinct CDR3 sequences; 7.3% lies in the top ten. CDR3 length equals 13 residues. Germline V gives CDR1 DFQATT, CDR2 SNEGSKA (reference sequence). The specimen sequenced was blood T cells: a sorted CD56 or NKG2C T cell subset, CD4+ or CD8+ T cells, or bulk PBMC T cells (not recorded which). The chain carries TRBV20-1 and TRBJ1-4; TCRdb returns TRBD1, unconfirmable since there is no DNA. This TCR came from a woman between 18 and 70 years old in good health. The CDR3 loop is CSAPGMADEKLFF.